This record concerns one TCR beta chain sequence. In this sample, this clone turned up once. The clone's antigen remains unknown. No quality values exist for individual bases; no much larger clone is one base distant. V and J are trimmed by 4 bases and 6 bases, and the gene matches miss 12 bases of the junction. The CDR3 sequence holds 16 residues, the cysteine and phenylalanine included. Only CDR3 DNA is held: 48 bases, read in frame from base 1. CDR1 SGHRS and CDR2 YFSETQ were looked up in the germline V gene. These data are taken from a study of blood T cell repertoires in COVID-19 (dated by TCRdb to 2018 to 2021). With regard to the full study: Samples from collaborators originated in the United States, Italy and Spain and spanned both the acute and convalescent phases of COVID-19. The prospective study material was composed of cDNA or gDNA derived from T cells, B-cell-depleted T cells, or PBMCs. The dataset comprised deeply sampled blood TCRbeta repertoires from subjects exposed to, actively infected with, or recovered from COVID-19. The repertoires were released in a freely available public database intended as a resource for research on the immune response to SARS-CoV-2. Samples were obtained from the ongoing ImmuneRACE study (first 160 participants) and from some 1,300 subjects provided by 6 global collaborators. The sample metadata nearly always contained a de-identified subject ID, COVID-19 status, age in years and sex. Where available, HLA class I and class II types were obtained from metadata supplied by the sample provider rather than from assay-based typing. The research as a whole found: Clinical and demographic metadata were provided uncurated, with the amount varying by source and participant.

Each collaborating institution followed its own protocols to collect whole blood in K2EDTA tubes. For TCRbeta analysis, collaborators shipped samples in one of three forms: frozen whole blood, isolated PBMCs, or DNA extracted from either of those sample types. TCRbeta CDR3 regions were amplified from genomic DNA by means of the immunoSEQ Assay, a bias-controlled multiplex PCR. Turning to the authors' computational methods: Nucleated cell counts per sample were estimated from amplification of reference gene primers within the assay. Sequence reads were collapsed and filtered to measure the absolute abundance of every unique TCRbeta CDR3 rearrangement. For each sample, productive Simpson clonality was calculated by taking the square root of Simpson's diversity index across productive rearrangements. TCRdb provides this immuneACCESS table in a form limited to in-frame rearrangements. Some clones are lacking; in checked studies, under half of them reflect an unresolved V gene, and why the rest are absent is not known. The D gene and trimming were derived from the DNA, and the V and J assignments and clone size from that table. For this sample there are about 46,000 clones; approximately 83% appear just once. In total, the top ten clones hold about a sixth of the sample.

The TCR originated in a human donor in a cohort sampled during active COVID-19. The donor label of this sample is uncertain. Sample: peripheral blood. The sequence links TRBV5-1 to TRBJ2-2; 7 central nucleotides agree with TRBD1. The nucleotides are TGCGCCAGCAGCATCCGACAGGGAGTCTACGCCGGGGAGCTGTTTTTT. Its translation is CASSIRQGVYAGELFF.